This T cell receptor (beta chain) was retrieved from a study of blood T cells in healthy people across ages. This CDR3 is built from 16 residues. J lost 0 bases, V lost 10 bases, and 10 bases had no gene match. Germline lookup yields CDR1 SGHTA and CDR2 FQGNSA. The authors ran a second PCR of 7 to 11 cycles using a sample-barcoded 5' primer and a J-beta primer mix. TCRdb used MiXCR to reprocess the 5' RACE reads, holding one entry per CDR3 protein. The table shows 1.8 million or so distinct CDR3 sequences, with about two fifths occurring only once. The material sequenced was blood. J is TRBJ2-3 and V is TRBV7-2, with 10 bases aligning to TRBD2. The origin of this receptor is a human donor in good health. CDR3 amino acids: CATKYSGGPSTDTQYF. The CDR3 region has the DNA TGTGCCACCAAATATAGCGGGGGGCCTAGCACAGATACGCAGTATTTT.